The T cell receptor beta chain under discussion was sequenced for a study of blood T cell repertoires in COVID-19 (TCRdb year 2020). About the full investigation: Samples covering the acute and convalescent phases of COVID-19 were provided by collaborators in the United States, Italy and Spain. The material from the prospective study consisted of cDNA or gDNA derived from T cells, B-cell-depleted T cells, or PBMCs. Deeply sampled blood TCRbeta repertoires from subjects exposed to, actively infected with, or recovered from COVID-19 were included in the dataset. The repertoires were released in a freely available public database meant as a resource for research on the immune response to SARS-CoV-2. Samples were obtained from the ongoing ImmuneRACE study (first 160 participants) and from about 1,300 subjects provided by 6 global collaborators. Nearly every sample came with metadata listing a de-identified subject ID, COVID-19 status, age in years and sex. Where available, HLA class I and class II types were obtained from metadata supplied by the sample provider rather than from assay-based typing. What the research found in general, with its limitations: The quantity of clinical and demographic metadata differed by source and by participant and was supplied without curation.

One collaborating source in Seattle enrolled patients during active infection and followed them longitudinally through the course of disease. Whole blood was collected in K2EDTA tubes by collaborating institutions according to the institutions' own protocols. For TCRbeta analysis, collaborators shipped samples in one of three forms: frozen whole blood, isolated PBMCs, or DNA extracted from either of those sample types. TCRbeta CDR3 regions were amplified from genomic DNA by means of the immunoSEQ Assay, a bias-controlled multiplex PCR. The original pipeline was this. Within the assay, amplification of reference gene primers was used to estimate how many nucleated cells each sample contained. Sequence reads were collapsed and filtered to measure the absolute abundance of every unique TCRbeta CDR3 rearrangement. For each sample, productive Simpson clonality was calculated as the square root of Simpson's diversity index over productive rearrangements. TCRdb's version of the immuneACCESS table is confined to in-frame rearrangements and falls short of the full clone set. An unresolved V gene accounts for under half of the shortfall where checked; the remainder is of unknown origin. V and J calls and clone size are those listed in that table; D and trimming were worked out from the DNA. This sample comprises about 150,000 clones, 75% to 90% of them detected only once. 13% of the sample is held by the ten biggest clonotypes.

This clone was recorded only once. Which antigen it targets is not known. No base quality information exists; no much larger clone differs at one position. The V end gives up 1 base and the J end 4 bases, leaving 7 bases in the junction not matched to a gene. The CDR3 runs 17 amino acids, cysteine and phenylalanine included. Only the CDR3 portion is preserved as DNA: 51 bases, with reading frame beginning at the first base. As encoded in the germline V gene (reference sequence), CDR1 is PRHDT while CDR2 is FYEKMQ. This receptor was identified in a young man with COVID-19, enrolled during active disease. Material: peripheral blood. Rearrangement joined TRBV13 to TRBJ2-2; TRBD2 fits 9 bases in the junction. The nucleotides read TGTGCCAGCAGCTTAGTGATAGCGGGAGTCAGCACCGGGGAGCTGTTTTTT. Translated, it reads CASSLVIAGVSTGELFF.